This T cell receptor beta chain was profiled in a study of CD8 T cells in ankylosing spondylitis (TCRdb year 2017). Background for the entire study: The study set out to find disease-linked TCR variants by profiling T cell receptor beta repertoires in ankylosing spondylitis patients and healthy donors. Peripheral blood samples were taken, and synovial fluid was additionally collected from ankylosing spondylitis patients. The full study cohort comprised 25 ankylosing spondylitis patients and over a hundred healthy donors. Broad study findings and their caveats: The disease-linked clones showed a CD8+ phenotype and occurred at relatively low frequencies in peripheral blood. A TCR beta motif made up of about eight highly homologous amino acid variants appeared to be characteristic of blood from ankylosing spondylitis patients. Some motif variants had previously been reported in the synovial fluid and blood of reactive arthritis patients, which suggests shared mechanisms of disease initiation. Significant enrichment of the disease-linked clones was reported in matched synovial fluid samples from ankylosing spondylitis patients.

This sample was sequenced with an Illumina HiSeq 2500. Quantitative 5'-RACE with molecular barcodes was the method used to prepare the TCR beta libraries. In the authors' own workflow: Disease-linked TCR variants were identified with a new computational method built on a probabilistic model of VDJ rearrangement. TCRdb ran its own pipeline on the public reads, namely fastp trimming at Q25 and MiXCR clone calling, and kept in-frame beta chains. Each record represents a unique CDR3 protein, reported with the most common genes and DNA among its rows. TCRdb, rather than the study authors, made the V and J calls. The sample contains about 240,000 distinct CDR3 sequences, around 9.2% of them found a single time. The ten largest account for about 6.5% of the sample. This clonotype was observed at least ten times. No cognate antigen has been identified for it. Qualities for individual bases were not recorded, and no much larger clone is one base off.

CDR1 and CDR2 are read off the germline V gene as SGHTA and FQGNSA. The CDR3 runs 14 amino acids, cysteine and phenylalanine included. CDR3 DNA only is kept here, 42 bases in frame from base 1. Trimming removed 5 bases from V and 7 bases from J; the gene matches leave 4 bases unexplained. Source material: blood, either unsorted or a sorted T cell fraction (not recorded which). This receptor chain uses TRBV7-2 and TRBJ2-3, with 12 bases aligning to TRBD2. The receptor was derived from a male donor with ankylosing spondylitis or in good health (not recorded which). The nucleotide sequence is given as TGTGCCAGCAGCCCCGGACTAGCGGGACATACGCAGTATTTT. Translated, this gives CASSPGLAGHTQYF.